Listed here are 15 T cell receptor beta chains from one sample, sequenced in a study of early T cells in non-severe SARS-CoV-2 infection. TCRdb re-called the 5' RACE reads with MiXCR, one entry per CDR3 protein. The table lists about 130,000 distinct CDR3 sequences, more than 12% of them singletons. Sample: whole blood. All receptors derive from an adult who was a healthcare worker with PCR-confirmed SARS-CoV-2 infection or an uninfected control (not recorded which).

Only a few counts were recorded for this clonotype. The gene calls are TRBV3-1 and TRBJ1-1; D gene ambiguous. Germline CDR1 and CDR2: LGHDT and YNNKEL (reference sequence). V was cut by 1 base and J by 1 base, with 7 bases left in between. The CDR3 is 14 amino acids. CDR3 bases: TGTGCCAGCAGCCAAGGGGGAGAGAACACTGAAGCTTTCTTT. Translating it yields CASSQGGENTEAFF.

This clonotype was seen at least ten times. This sequence joins TRBV7-3 and TRBJ2-4, with D tentatively TRBD2 (6 bases). Germline V gives CDR1 SGHTA, CDR2 FQGTGA. The CDR3 totals 15 residues. Trimming cost V 3 bases and J 6 bases, with 15 bases left between them. CDR3 nucleotide sequence: TGTGCCAGCAGCTTGCAGGAGGGGAGAGGAAACATTCAGTACTTC. It translates to CASSLQEGRGNIQYF.

This chain uses TRBV4-1 with TRBJ2-1; 8 bases are shared with TRBD2. V was clipped by 1 base and J by 1 base; unmatched bases: 3. CDR1 is MGHRA and CDR2 is YSYEKL in the germline V gene. CDR3 length equals 16 residues. The DNA of the CDR3 is TGCGCCAGCAGCCAAGTAGCGGGGATGTCCTACAATGAGCAGTTCTTC. It yields the protein CASSQVAGMSYNEQFF.

This chain links TRBV7-9 with TRBJ2-7; possible D gene TRBD1, 6 bases. Trimming removed 5 bases from V and 0 bases from J, with 17 bases in between. CDR1 is SEHNR, CDR2 FQNEAQ, per germline (reference sequence). CDR3 length equals 16 residues. As DNA, the CDR3 is TGTGCCAGCAGCCGTGGTCGTGGACAGATCTCCTACGAGCAGTACTTC. This sequence encodes CASSRGRGQISYEQYF.

This clonotype has a handful of counts. The chain combines TRBV29-1 with TRBJ2-7; TRBD2 might be the D (5 bases). Trimming took 5 bases from V and 0 from J, leaving 8 bases between them. The CDR3 totals 12 residues. Per germline, CDR1 SQVTM and CDR2 ANQGSEA. The CDR3 bases are TGCAGCGTTACCGGGATCTCCTACGAGCAGTACTTC. Translated, it gives CSVTGISYEQYF.

This clonotype occurred many times. The chain couples TRBV5-1 to TRBJ2-5; D uncertain. CDR1 and CDR2 (germline): SGHRS, YFSETQ. V was trimmed by 2 bases and J by 4 bases, leaving 12 bases between them. The CDR3 contains 14 residues. CDR3 residues: CASSFDGPPETQYF. The CDR3 region has the DNA TGCGCCAGCAGCTTTGACGGCCCCCCAGAGACCCAGTACTTC. Together with reference TRBV5-1 and TRBJ2-5, the CDR3 gives the full variable domain: KAGVTQTPRYLIKTRGQQVTLSCSPISGHRSVSWYQQTPGQGLQFLFEYFSETQRNKGNFPGRFSGRQFSNSRSEMNVSTLELGDSALYLCASSFDGPPETQYFGPGTRLLVL.

V is TRBV3-1 and J is TRBJ2-2, with 9 positions matching TRBD2. J gave up 4 bases and V 0 bases, and 9 bases lay outside the gene matches. CDR1 is LGHDT, CDR2 YNNKEL, per germline (reference sequence). CDR3 size: 18 residues. The CDR3 loop is CASSQEDFRAGGTGELFF. The CDR3 DNA reads TGTGCCAGCAGCCAAGAGGATTTTAGAGCGGGGGGCACCGGGGAGCTGTTTTTT.

This clonotype was counted only a few times. The V gene is TRBV6-2 or TRBV6-3, the J gene TRBJ1-3; D ambiguous. The V gene lost 5 bases and the J gene lost 0 bases, with 8 bases spanning the gap. This CDR3 is built from 14 residues. From germline, CDR1 is MNHEY and CDR2 SVGEGT. As DNA, the CDR3 is TGTGCCAGCAGTCTGCGGGCCTCTGGAAACACCATATATTTT. It encodes CASSLRASGNTIYF.

This clonotype was seen a handful of times. The V and J genes are TRBV7-2 and TRBJ2-5; the match to TRBD2 covers 11 bases. This CDR3 is built from 13 residues. The germline V gene has CDR1 SGHTA and CDR2 FQGNSA. The junction had 1 base not matched to a gene; V was cut back by 3 bases and J by 7 bases. CDR3: CASSFGLAGTQYF. The CDR3, as DNA: TGTGCCAGCAGCTTTGGACTAGCGGGGACCCAGTACTTC.

The chain couples TRBV23-1 to TRBJ2-5; D possibly corresponds to TRBD2 (6 bases). TRBV23-1 is recorded as an ORF, its role being uncertain. The CDR3 runs to 19 residues. Between the trimmed V and J ends, which lost 0 bases and 3 bases, there was a span of 23 bases. CDR3 protein: CASSQSNVITSLEEETQYF. DNA of the CDR3: TGCGCCAGCAGTCAATCGAACGTAATCACTAGCTTGGAGGAAGAGACCCAGTACTTC.

This clonotype showed up just a few times. This chain uses TRBV11-2 with TRBJ2-1; 12 positions agree with TRBD2. This CDR3 region has 16 residues. Germline V gives CDR1 SGHAT, CDR2 FQNNGV. With V trimmed by 5 bases and J by 4 bases, 6 bases remained unmatched. Written as DNA, the CDR3 is TGTGCCAGCAGCCGGACACTAGCGGGGGGTTACAATGAGCAGTTCTTC. Residues: CASSRTLAGGYNEQFF.

This clonotype has ten or more counts. The rearrangement links TRBV7-6 to TRBJ2-6; tentative D call: TRBD1 (6 bases). Deletions cut 6 bases from V and 0 bases from J, with 15 bases between. The CDR3 spans 17 residues. Per germline, CDR1 SGHVS and CDR2 FNYEAQ. CDR3 protein: CASRYSPGDSGANVLTF. The CDR3 DNA follows: TGTGCCAGCAGGTACTCCCCAGGGGACTCTGGGGCCAACGTCCTGACTTTC.

The chain joins TRBV7-2 to TRBJ2-5; a weak D match, TRBD2 (6 bases). In germline, CDR1 is SGHTA, CDR2 FQGNSA. The CDR3 sequence is 18 residues long. V lost 7 bases and J lost 5, with 29 bases in between. In DNA, the CDR3 is TGTGCCAGCACCCCCCGGGGCCGGGGGAATAATTCTGTGGAGACCCAGTACTTC. It codes for CASTPRGRGNNSVETQYF.

This clonotype was counted a few times. The rearrangement uses TRBV6-1 and TRBJ2-7; D call uncertain. The CDR3 extends over 12 amino acids. V lost 3 bases and J 4 bases, leaving 7 bases between the germline ends. CDR1 is MNHNS, CDR2 SASEGT, per germline. In DNA form, the CDR3 reads TGTGCCAGCAGTGATTGGGGTTACGAGCAGTACTTC. Translated: CASSDWGYEQYF.

This clonotype was seen only a few times. The chain links TRBV7-2 to TRBJ2-2; no clear D gene. Germline CDR1 is SGHTA and CDR2 is FQGNSA. This CDR3 contains 15 residues. V was trimmed by 8 bases and J by 0 bases, leaving 13 bases between them. The CDR3 reads CASGSPATNTGELFF. The CDR3 nucleotides are TGTGCCAGCGGGTCCCCAGCGACGAACACCGGGGAGCTGTTTTTT.